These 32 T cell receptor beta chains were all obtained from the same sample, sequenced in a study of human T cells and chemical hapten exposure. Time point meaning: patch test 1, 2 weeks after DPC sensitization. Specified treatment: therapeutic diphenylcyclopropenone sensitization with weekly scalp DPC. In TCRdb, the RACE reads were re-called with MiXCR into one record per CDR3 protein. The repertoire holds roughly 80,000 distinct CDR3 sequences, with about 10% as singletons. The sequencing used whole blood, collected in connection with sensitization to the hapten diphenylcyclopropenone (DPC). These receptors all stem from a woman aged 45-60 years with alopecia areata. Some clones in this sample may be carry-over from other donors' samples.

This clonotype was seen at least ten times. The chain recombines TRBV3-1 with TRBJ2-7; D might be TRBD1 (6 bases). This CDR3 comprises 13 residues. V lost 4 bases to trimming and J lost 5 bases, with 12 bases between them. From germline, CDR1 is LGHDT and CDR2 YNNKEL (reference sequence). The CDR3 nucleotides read TGTGCCAGCAGCCGGAACAGGGTTCACGAGCAGTACTTC. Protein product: CASSRNRVHEQYF.

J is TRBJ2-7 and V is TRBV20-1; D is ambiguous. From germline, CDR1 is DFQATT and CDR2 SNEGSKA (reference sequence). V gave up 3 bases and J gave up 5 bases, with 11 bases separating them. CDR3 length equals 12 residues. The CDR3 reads CSARTDGDEQYF. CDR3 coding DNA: TGCAGTGCTAGGACCGACGGAGACGAGCAGTACTTC.

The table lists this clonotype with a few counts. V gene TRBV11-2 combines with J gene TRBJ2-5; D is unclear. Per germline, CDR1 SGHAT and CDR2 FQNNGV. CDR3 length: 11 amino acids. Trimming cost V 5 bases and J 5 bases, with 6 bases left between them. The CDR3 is CASSPHETQYF. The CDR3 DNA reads TGTGCCAGCAGCCCCCATGAGACCCAGTACTTC.

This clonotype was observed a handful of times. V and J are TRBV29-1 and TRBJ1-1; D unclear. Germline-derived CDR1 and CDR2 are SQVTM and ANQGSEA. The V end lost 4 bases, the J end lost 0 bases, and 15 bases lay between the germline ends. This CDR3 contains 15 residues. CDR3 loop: CSVVPATQMNTEAFF. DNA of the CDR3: TGCAGCGTTGTCCCTGCGACTCAGATGAACACTGAAGCTTTCTTT.

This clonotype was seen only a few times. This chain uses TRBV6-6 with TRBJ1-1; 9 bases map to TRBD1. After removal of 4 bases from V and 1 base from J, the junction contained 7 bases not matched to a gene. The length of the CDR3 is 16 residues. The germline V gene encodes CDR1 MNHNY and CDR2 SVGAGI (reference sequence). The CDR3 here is CASSSTQTGGNTEAFF. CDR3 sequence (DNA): TGTGCCAGCAGTTCTACCCAGACAGGGGGGAACACTGAAGCTTTCTTT.

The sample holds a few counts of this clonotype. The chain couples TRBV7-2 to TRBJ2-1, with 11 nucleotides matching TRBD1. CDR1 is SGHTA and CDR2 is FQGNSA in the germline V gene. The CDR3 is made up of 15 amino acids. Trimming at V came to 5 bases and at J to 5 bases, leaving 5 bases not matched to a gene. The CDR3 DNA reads TGTGCCAGCAGCCCAGGGACAGGGGGAGACAATGAGCAGTTCTTC. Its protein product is CASSPGTGGDNEQFF. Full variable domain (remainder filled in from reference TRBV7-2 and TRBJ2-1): GAGVSQSPSNKVTEKGKDVELRCDPISGHTALYWYRQSLGQGLEFLIYFQGNSAPDKSGLPSDRFSAERTGGSVSTLTIQRTQQEDSAVYLCASSPGTGGDNEQFFGPGTRLTVL.

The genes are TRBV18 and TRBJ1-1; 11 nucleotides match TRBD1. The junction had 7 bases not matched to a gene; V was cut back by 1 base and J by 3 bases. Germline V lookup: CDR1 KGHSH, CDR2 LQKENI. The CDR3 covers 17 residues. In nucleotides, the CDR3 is TGTGCCAGCTCACCACAGAGGGACAGGGGGTCGGACACTGAAGCTTTCTTT. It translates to CASSPQRDRGSDTEAFF.

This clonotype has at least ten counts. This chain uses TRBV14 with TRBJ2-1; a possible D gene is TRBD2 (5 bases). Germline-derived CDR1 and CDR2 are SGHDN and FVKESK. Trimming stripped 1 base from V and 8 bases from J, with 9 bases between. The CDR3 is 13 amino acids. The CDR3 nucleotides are TGTGCCAGCAGCCAAGGGCTAGCCTATGAGCAGTTCTTC. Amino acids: CASSQGLAYEQFF. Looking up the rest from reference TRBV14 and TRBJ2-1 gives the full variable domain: EAGVTQFPSHSVIEKGQTVTLRCDPISGHDNLYWYRRVMGKEIKFLLHFVKESKQDESGMPNNRFLAERTGGTYSTLKVQPAELEDSGVYFCASSQGLAYEQFFGPGTRLTVL.

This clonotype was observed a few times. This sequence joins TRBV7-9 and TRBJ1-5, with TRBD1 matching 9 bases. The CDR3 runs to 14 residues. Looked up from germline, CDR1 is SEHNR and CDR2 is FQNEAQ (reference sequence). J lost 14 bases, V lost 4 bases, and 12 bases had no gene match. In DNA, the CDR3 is TGTGCCAGCAGCTCCGGAACCGGGACAGGGTATAAGCATTTT. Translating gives CASSSGTGTGYKHF.

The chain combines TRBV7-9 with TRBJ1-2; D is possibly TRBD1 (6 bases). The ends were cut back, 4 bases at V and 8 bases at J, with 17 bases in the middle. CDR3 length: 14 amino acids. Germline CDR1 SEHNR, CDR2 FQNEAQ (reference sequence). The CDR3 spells CASSSGGSRGGYTF. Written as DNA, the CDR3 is TGTGCCAGCAGCTCGGGCGGCTCCAGGGGCGGCTACACCTTC.

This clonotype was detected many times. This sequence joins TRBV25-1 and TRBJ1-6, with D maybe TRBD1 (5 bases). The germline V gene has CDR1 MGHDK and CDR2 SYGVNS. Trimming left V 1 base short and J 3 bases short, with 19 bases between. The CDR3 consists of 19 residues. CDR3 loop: CASSESAGQGLDYNSPLHF. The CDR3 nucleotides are TGTGCCAGCAGTGAATCGGCGGGGCAGGGTCTCGACTATAATTCACCCCTCCACTTT.

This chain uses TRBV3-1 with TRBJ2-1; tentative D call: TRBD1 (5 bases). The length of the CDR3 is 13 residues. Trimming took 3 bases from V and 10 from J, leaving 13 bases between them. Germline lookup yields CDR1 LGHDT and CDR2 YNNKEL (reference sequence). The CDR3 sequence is CASSHNHRLEQFF. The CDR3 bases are TGTGCCAGCAGCCACAACCACAGGTTAGAGCAGTTCTTC.

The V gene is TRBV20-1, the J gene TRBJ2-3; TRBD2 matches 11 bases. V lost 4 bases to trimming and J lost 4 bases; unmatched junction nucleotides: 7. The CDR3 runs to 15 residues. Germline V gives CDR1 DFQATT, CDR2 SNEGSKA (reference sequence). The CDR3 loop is CSATKIAGGSDTQYF. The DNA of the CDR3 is TGCAGTGCTACTAAGATAGCGGGAGGGTCAGATACGCAGTATTTT.

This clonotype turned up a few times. The CDR3 region is CSARGERVRRDTQYF. As DNA, the CDR3 is TGCAGTGCTAGAGGGGAGCGGGTCAGGCGGGATACGCAGTATTTT. The V gene is TRBV20-1, the J gene TRBJ2-3, with TRBD2 as a possible D gene (6 bases). The germline V and J ends were trimmed by 1 base and 6 bases, with 17 bases remaining between them. CDR1 is DFQATT and CDR2 is SNEGSKA in the germline V gene (reference sequence). The CDR3 sequence is 15 residues long.

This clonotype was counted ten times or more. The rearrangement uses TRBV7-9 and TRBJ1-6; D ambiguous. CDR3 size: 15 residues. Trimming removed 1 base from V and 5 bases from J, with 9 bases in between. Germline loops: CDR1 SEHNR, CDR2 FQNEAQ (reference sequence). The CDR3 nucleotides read TGTGCCAGCAGCTTAGATGGTTCGAATAATTCACCCCTCCACTTT. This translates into CASSLDGSNNSPLHF. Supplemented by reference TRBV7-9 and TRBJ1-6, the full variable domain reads DTGVSQNPRHKITKRGQNVTFRCDPISEHNRLYWYRQTLGQGPEFLTYFQNEAQLEKSRLLSDRFSAERPKGSFSTLEIQRTEQGDSAMYLCASSLDGSNNSPLHFGNGTRLTVT.

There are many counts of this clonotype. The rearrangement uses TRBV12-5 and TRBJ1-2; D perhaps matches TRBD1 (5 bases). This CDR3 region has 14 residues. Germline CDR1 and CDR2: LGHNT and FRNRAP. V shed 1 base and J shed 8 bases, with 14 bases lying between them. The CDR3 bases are TGTGCTAGTGGTTTGGAAGGTTATAGGGGAGGCTACACCTTC. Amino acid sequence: CASGLEGYRGGYTF.

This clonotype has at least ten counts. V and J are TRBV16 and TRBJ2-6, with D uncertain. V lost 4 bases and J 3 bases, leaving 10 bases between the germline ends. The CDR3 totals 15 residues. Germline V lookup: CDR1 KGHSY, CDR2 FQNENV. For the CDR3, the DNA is TGTGCCAGCAGCCCTATGGGTGGTGGGGCCAACGTCCTGACTTTC. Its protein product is CASSPMGGGANVLTF.

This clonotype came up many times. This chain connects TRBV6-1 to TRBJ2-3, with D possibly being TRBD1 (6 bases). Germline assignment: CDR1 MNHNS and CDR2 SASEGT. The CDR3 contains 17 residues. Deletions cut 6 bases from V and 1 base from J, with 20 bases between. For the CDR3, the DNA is TGTGCCAGCAGAAAACAGAGGGGGATTAGTGGCACAGATACGCAGTATTTT. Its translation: CASRKQRGISGTDTQYF.

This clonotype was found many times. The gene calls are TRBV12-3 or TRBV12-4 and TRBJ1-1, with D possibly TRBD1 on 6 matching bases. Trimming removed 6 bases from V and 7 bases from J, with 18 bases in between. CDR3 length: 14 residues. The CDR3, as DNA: TGTGCCAGCAGCCAGCAGGGGAGGGGGTTTGAAGCTTTCTTT. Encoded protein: CASSQQGRGFEAFF.

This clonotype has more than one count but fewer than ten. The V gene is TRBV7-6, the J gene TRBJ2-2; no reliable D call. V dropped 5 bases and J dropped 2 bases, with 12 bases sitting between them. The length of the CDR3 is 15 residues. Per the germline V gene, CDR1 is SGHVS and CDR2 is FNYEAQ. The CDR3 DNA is TGTGCCAGCAGCCTCGGATTATTTAACACCGGGGAGCTGTTTTTT. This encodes CASSLGLFNTGELFF.

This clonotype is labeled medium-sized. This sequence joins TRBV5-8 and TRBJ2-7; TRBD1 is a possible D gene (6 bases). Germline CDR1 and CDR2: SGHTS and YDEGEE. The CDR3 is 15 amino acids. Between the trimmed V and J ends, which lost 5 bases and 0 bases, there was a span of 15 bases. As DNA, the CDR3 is TGTGCCAGCAGTCTGGGGACATGGAGCTCCTACGAGCAGTACTTC. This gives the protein CASSLGTWSSYEQYF.

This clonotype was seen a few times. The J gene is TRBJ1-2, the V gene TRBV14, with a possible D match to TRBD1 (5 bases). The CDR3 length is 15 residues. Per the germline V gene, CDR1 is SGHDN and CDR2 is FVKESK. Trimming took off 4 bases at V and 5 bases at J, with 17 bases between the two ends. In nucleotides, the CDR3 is TGTGCCAGCAGCCGGCGGGACCTTCCTTGGTATGGCTACACCTTC. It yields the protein CASSRRDLPWYGYTF. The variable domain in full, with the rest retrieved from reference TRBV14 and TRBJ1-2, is EAGVTQFPSHSVIEKGQTVTLRCDPISGHDNLYWYRRVMGKEIKFLLHFVKESKQDESGMPNNRFLAERTGGTYSTLKVQPAELEDSGVYFCASSRRDLPWYGYTFGSGTRLTVV.

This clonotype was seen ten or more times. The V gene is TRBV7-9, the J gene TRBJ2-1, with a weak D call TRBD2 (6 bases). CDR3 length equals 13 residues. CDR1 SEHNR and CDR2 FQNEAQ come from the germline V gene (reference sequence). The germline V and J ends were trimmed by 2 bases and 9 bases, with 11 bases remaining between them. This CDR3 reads CASSLTGRIEQFF. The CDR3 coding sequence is TGTGCCAGCAGCTTAACGGGGAGGATTGAGCAGTTCTTC.

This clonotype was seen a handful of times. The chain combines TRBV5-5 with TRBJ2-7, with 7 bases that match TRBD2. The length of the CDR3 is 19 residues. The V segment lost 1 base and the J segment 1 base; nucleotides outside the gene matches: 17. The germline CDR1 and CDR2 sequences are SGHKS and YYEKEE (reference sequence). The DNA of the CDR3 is TGTGCCAGCAGCTTGCCGTACACCCGAAGCGGGACCGAATCCTACGAGCAGTACTTC. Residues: CASSLPYTRSGTESYEQYF.

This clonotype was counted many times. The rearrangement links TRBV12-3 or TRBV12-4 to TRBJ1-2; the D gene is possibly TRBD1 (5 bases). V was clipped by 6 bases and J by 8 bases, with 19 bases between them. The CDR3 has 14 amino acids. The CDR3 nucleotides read TGTGCCAGCAGCCTTGTCCGACAGAAGAGGGGCTACACCTTC. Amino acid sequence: CASSLVRQKRGYTF.

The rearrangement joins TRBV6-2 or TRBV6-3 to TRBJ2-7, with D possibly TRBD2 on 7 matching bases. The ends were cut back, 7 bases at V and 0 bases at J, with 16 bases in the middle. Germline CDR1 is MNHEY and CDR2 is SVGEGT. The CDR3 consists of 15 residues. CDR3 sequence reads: CASNNPGGLSYEQYF. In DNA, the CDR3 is TGTGCCAGCAACAACCCGGGGGGCCTCTCCTACGAGCAGTACTTC.

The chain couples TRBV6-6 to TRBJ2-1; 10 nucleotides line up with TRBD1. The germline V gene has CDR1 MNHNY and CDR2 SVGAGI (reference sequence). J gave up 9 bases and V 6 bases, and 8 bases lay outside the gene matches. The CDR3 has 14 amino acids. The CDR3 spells CASSPGTGVGEQFF. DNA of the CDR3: TGTGCCAGCAGCCCGGGGACAGGGGTAGGTGAGCAGTTCTTC.

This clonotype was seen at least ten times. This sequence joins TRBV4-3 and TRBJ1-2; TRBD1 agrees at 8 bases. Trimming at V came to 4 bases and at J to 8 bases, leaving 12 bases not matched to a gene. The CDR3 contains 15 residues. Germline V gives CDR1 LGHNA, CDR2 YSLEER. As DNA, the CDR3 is TGCGCCAGCAGCCCGCTCAAGACAGGGGAGTACGGCTACACCTTC. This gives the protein CASSPLKTGEYGYTF.

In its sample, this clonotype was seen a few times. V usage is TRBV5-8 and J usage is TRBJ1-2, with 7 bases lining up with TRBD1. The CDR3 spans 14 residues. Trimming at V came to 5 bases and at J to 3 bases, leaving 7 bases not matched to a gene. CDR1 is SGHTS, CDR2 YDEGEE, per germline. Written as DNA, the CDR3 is TGTGCCAGCAGAAGGGGACAGACCGACTATGGCTACACCTTC. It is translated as CASRRGQTDYGYTF.

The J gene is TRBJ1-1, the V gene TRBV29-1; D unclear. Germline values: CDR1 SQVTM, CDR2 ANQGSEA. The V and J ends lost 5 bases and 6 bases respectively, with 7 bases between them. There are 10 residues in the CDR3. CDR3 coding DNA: TGCAGCGTTTCTCAAGCTGAAGCTTTCTTT. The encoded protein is CSVSQAEAFF.

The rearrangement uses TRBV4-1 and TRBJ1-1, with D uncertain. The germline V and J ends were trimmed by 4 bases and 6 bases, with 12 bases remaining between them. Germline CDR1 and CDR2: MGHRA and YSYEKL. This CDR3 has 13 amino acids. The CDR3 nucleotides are TGCGCCAGCAGCCCCCCCGGTGGGCCTGAAGCTTTCTTT. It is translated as CASSPPGGPEAFF.

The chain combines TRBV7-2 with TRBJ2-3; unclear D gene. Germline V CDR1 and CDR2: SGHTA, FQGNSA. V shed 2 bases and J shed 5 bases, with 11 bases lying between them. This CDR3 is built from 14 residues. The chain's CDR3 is CASSLTRARDTQYF. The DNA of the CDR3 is TGTGCCAGCAGCTTAACACGGGCAAGAGATACGCAGTATTTT.